Presented here are 2 T cell receptor beta chains from one specimen sequenced in a study of cytomegalovirus exposure and HLA in healthy donors. The PCR made use of 60 Vbeta and 13 Jbeta primers. The table came from immunoSEQ multiplex PCR; TCRdb's copy has only in-frame clones and leaves some out. The sample yields fewer than 80,000 clones, more than 70% seen once. Sequencing was done on a sample of PBMCs. The receptors shown here come from a man aged 45-65 years in good health and CMV-seropositive.

The count of this clone is one. The chain links TRBV5-4 to TRBJ1-5, with TRBD1 matching 9 bases. This CDR3 region has 17 residues. CDR1 SGHNT and CDR2 YYREEE come from the germline V gene (reference sequence). Trimming cost V 0 bases and J 3 bases; bases outside gene matches: 7. The CDR3 bases are TGTGCCAGCAGCTTGGAGGGGGGACAGGGCGCCAATCAGCCCCAGCATTTT. Translation: CASSLEGGQGANQPQHF.

In this sample, this clone turned up once. V and J are TRBV28 and TRBJ2-7; no clear D gene. The CDR3 sequence is 12 residues long. V was pared by 5 bases and J by 4 bases, with 9 bases between. Looked up from germline, CDR1 is MDHEN and CDR2 is SYDVKM. The CDR3 reads CASSPPRYEQYF. The CDR3 DNA sequence: TGTGCCAGCAGTCCCCCCCGTTACGAGCAGTACTTC.